The 13 T cell receptor beta chains below were found in one sample sequenced in a study of blood T cell repertoires in COVID-19. Sequenced by immunoSEQ multiplex PCR; TCRdb stores in-frame clones only, minus some. Found here are almost 350,000 clones, almost 90% of them singletons; the top ten hold under 1.2%. Sequencing used PBMCs or T cells enriched from blood (not recorded which). These receptors all stem from a woman in her 30s who had been exposed to COVID-19.

This clone was detected a few times. The chain links TRBV10-1 to TRBJ2-7; 7 bases fit TRBD1. The length of the CDR3 is 14 residues. Germline assignment: CDR1 WNHNN and CDR2 SYGVQD (reference sequence). The junction had 7 bases not matched to a gene; V was cut back by 6 bases and J by 2 bases. The CDR3 nucleotides are TGCGCCAGCAGCCCAGGACAGGCTACCTACGAGCAGTACTTC. It encodes CASSPGQATYEQYF.

This clone is a singleton in its sample. This chain connects TRBV5-5 to TRBJ1-6; D might be TRBD1 (6 bases). Trimming removed 0 bases at V and 9 bases at J, with 7 bases between. Germline CDR1 and CDR2: SGHKS and YYEKEE (reference sequence). The CDR3 length is 13 residues. CDR3 sequence: CASSLDRASPLHF. The CDR3 nucleotides read TGTGCCAGCAGCTTGGACAGGGCTTCACCCCTCCACTTT.

V gene TRBV6-6 combines with J gene TRBJ2-3; 11 nucleotides line up with TRBD2. The germline gives CDR1 MNHNY, CDR2 SVGAGI (reference sequence). V lost 6 bases to trimming and J lost 3 bases; unmatched junction nucleotides: 8. The CDR3 totals 16 residues. CDR3 DNA sequence: TGTGCCAGCAGCCCACTAGCGGGAGCAAGGACAGATACGCAGTATTTT. Protein: CASSPLAGARTDTQYF.

The chain has TRBV7-8 and TRBJ1-6, with 7 bases that match TRBD1. This CDR3 is built from 14 residues. The V segment lost 5 bases and the J segment 7 bases; nucleotides outside the gene matches: 5. Germline V gene data show CDR1 as SGHVS and CDR2 as FQNEAQ. CDR3 protein: CASSPTGRNSPLHF. The CDR3 DNA is TGTGCCAGCAGCCCGACAGGGCGGAATTCACCCCTCCACTTT.

The rearrangement joins TRBV27 to TRBJ2-6, with D possibly matching TRBD2 (5 bases). The CDR3 length is 16 residues. Trimming removed 2 bases at V and 0 bases at J, with 8 bases between. Germline-derived CDR1 and CDR2 are MNHEY and SMNVEV (reference sequence). CDR3 loop: CASSLGEFSGANVLTF. The CDR3 nucleotides are TGTGCCAGCAGTTTAGGGGAGTTCTCTGGGGCCAACGTCCTGACTTTC.

The J gene is TRBJ1-2, the V gene TRBV5-5; D is undetermined. Deletions cut 3 bases from V and 9 bases from J, with 18 bases between. The CDR3 runs 14 residues. Per germline, CDR1 SGHKS and CDR2 YYEKEE (reference sequence). Here the CDR3 reads CASSSSGNPKSYTF. In nucleotides, the CDR3 is TGTGCCAGCAGCTCCAGCGGCAATCCGAAGAGCTACACCTTC. Combining the CDR3 with reference TRBV5-5 and TRBJ1-2 gives the whole variable domain DAGVTQSPTHLIKTRGQQVTLRCSPISGHKSVSWYQQVLGQGPQFIFQYYEKEERGRGNFPDRFSARQFPNYSSELNVNALLLGDSALYLCASSSSGNPKSYTFGSGTRLTVV.

V and J are TRBV6-5 and TRBJ1-1; TRBD1 aligns across 7 bases. Per germline, CDR1 MNHEY and CDR2 SVGAGI. The J segment lost 4 bases and the V segment lost 6 bases, leaving 5 bases of the junction unmatched. The CDR3 contains 13 residues. CDR3: CASRRGQTTEAFF. The CDR3, as DNA: TGTGCCAGCAGGAGGGGACAGACCACTGAAGCTTTCTTT.

This rearrangement joins TRBV11-2 to TRBJ2-2; possible D gene TRBD2, 5 bases. The CDR3 has 16 amino acids. From germline, CDR1 is SGHAT and CDR2 FQNNGV. The V gene lost 2 bases and the J gene lost 2 bases, with 12 bases spanning the gap. The CDR3 spells CASSLWVAINTGELFF. The CDR3 DNA reads as TGTGCCAGCAGCTTATGGGTAGCGATAAACACCGGGGAGCTGTTTTTT.

The chain recombines TRBV7-9 with TRBJ1-6, with 7 bases identical to TRBD1. In germline, CDR1 is SEHNR, CDR2 FQNEAQ (reference sequence). The V segment lost 3 bases and the J segment 9 bases; nucleotides outside the gene matches: 8. This CDR3 has 15 residues. CDR3 bases: TGTGCCAGCAGCTTCAGACAGGGAGGCGGTTCACCCCTCCACTTT. Its translation is CASSFRQGGGSPLHF.

The J gene is TRBJ1-1, the V gene TRBV24-1; D perhaps matches TRBD1 (6 bases). The CDR3 extends over 16 amino acids. Germline V CDR1 and CDR2: KGHDR, SFDVKD. V was trimmed by 4 bases and J by 3 bases, leaving 17 bases between them. This CDR3 is CATSEGPTGKDTEAFF. DNA for the CDR3: TGTGCCACCAGTGAGGGGCCAACAGGGAAGGACACTGAAGCTTTCTTT.

The CDR3 DNA sequence: TGTGCCACCAGTGATTGGACAACAGGCAATGAGCAGTTCTTC. This translates into CATSDWTTGNEQFF. The V call is TRBV24-1, the J call TRBJ2-1, with a tentative D call TRBD1 (5 bases). Per the germline V gene, CDR1 is KGHDR and CDR2 is SFDVKD. V was cut by 2 bases and J by 6 bases, with 10 bases left in between. The CDR3 spans 14 residues.

In DNA, the CDR3 is TGTGCCAGTAGATCCGGGACAGGGGGCTCTCAGCCCCAGCATTTT. Translating it yields CASRSGTGGSQPQHF. The V call is TRBV19, the J call TRBJ1-5; 12 bases line up with TRBD1. V was pared by 6 bases and J by 6 bases, with 6 bases of the junction left unmatched. CDR3 length: 15 residues. Germline-derived CDR1 and CDR2 are LNHDA and SQIVND (reference sequence).

The rearrangement uses TRBV15 and TRBJ2-5, with TRBD2 matching 9 bases. V lost 1 base and J lost 3; bases outside the gene matches: 3. This CDR3 is built from 15 residues. Germline V gene sequence: CDR1 LNHNV, CDR2 YYDKDF (reference sequence). The CDR3 here is CATSRAGLAEETQYF. The CDR3 bases are TGTGCCACCAGCAGAGCGGGACTAGCCGAAGAGACCCAGTACTTC.